This T cell receptor (beta chain) was obtained from a study of shared clonotypes between healthy human individuals (dated by TCRdb to 2020 to 2022). With respect to the entire study: The cohort included a few men and a couple of women between 18 and 49 years of age. For each donor, CD4 naive and CD4 memory were each given three plates, CD8 naive was given two plates, and CD8 memory was given one plate. To estimate repertoire size and how much clonotypes are shared between individuals, the study performed deep sequencing of blood TCR repertoires from about five healthy adults. Libraries were prepared and TCR repertoires were sequenced by different laboratories using diverse techniques, in order to increase sequencing depth and limit assay-specific biases. Leukapheresis yielded between about 0.8 and 8.9 billion PBMCs per donor.

TCR CDR3 regions were amplified from genomic DNA by multiplex PCR using the deep immunoSEQ assay. Extracted genomic DNA from each cell subset was distributed evenly across all wells of several immunoSEQ 96-well plates, and each plate was treated as a replicate. For sorted subsets, approximately 200 ng of genomic DNA, equivalent to roughly 30,000 T cell genomes, went into each replicate PCR. Purified libraries were measured with a Qubit 3.0 fluorometer, size-checked on a Bioanalyzer 2100, and measured again with the KAPA Library Quantification kit. A separate single-read 150-cycle Illumina NextSeq 550 flow cell was used to sequence each immunoSEQ 96-well plate. The original pipeline was this. The immunoSEQ output contained only junctional sequences without quality scores, so filtering could not match that applied to full-length reads. Sequences were annotated with PyIR, a Python wrapper for IgBLAST v1.9, and V/J genes and CDR3 were assigned using IMGT germline references. Reads were removed for weak V/J assignments (E-value above 1e-6), missing CDR3, stop codons, out-of-frame junctions, or ambiguous translated residues. A V3J clonotype was defined by an identical inferred V gene, J gene, and CDR3 amino acid sequence. The percentage overlap between two repertoires was calculated by dividing the number of shared unique clonotypes by the size of the smaller repertoire. Richness of each repertoire was evaluated using RTK rarefaction, the Chao1 estimator, and Recon v2.1 estimates of unobserved clonotypes. Generation probabilities were computed with OLGA for all TCRbeta clonotypes obtained by the gDNA method from several donors. In its TCRdb copy, this immuneACCESS table keeps in-frame sequences only and misses some clones. Where compared with another copy, unresolved V genes explain less than half of these, and the others have no known cause. The V and J calls and clone size are taken from that table; D and trimming were inferred from the DNA. The table for this sample lists over a million clones; 78% of them were counted only once. The ten largest clones take up 0.5% to 0.65% of the sample.

Healthy HIV-negative adults with no recently reported acute infections or vaccinations were included as donors. Only Caucasian adults living in Nashville, Tennessee, USA were represented among the donors. CD4+ T cells were enriched by magnetic negative selection; naive cells were then positively selected on CD45RA, and the negative fraction formed the memory subset. After blood collection by leukapheresis, PBMCs were isolated using Ficoll-Histopaque density gradient centrifugation and then cryopreserved in the vapor phase of liquid nitrogen. Analytical flow cytometry was used to check the purity and quantity of every magnetically sorted T cell population. Genomic DNA was isolated from every sorted fraction and measured by UV absorbance on a Nanodrop 2000c. Regarding this clone: The specificity of this receptor is unknown. Per-base qualities were not stored, and no clone one base away is much larger.

General conclusions and limits of the study: Sampling was limited to blood, and TCR repertoires in tissue likely differ from TCR repertoires in blood. Larger estimated clonotype richness was generally found for naive subsets than for memory subsets. Across a few donors, about 4.5% of naive CD4, roughly 3.4% of naive CD8, about 2.3% of memory CD4, and over 0.35% of memory CD8 clonotypes were shared. Rarefaction of sorted-subset datasets indicated incomplete sequencing despite the large sequencing depth. Based on pairwise subsampling, the degree of clonotype sharing among donors was expected to be affected by sequencing depth. Because the study included a small number of donors, the genetic and exposure-history diversity represented was limited. Higher generation probabilities were observed for clonotypes shared by all four sorted-subset donors than for non-shared clonotypes.

V is pruned by 3 bases and J by 7 bases, leaving 6 bases of the junction without a gene match. The CDR3 has 15 amino acids, counting the end cysteine and phenylalanine. This entry keeps only the CDR3 DNA: 45 bases, framed from base 1. Sequences SGHTA (CDR1) and FQGTGA (CDR2) are obtained from the germline V gene. The chain couples TRBV7-3 to TRBJ2-2; the junction holds 9 bases that match TRBD1. The sequence derives from a man aged 18 to 29 in good health. Some clones in this sample may be carry-over from other donors' samples. Sequencing was carried out using memory CD4+ T cells from PBMCs. The cell subset or site label for this specimen denotes: CD45RA-negative fraction. CDR3 loop: CASSFTGGAGGELFF. The DNA sequence is TGTGCCAGCAGCTTCACAGGGGGCGCGGGCGGGGAGCTGTTTTTT.